This T cell receptor beta chain was identified in a study of T-cell reconstitution after alpha-beta-depleted transplantation in children. The V end lost 4 bases, the J end lost 8 bases, and 14 bases lay between the germline ends. CDR1 is SNHLY and CDR2 is FYNNEI in the germline V gene. The CDR3 consists of 13 residues. The library targeted TCRbeta and was prepared with unique molecular identifiers. TCRdb independently ran MiXCR on the PCR reads; one entry per CDR3 protein. The sample gives around 500,000 distinct CDR3 sequences, approximately 13% of which show up once; around 5.8% is in the top ten. The source material was PBMCs from the stem cell graft donor, sampled from the stem cell graft. The chain employs TRBV2 and TRBJ1-1; maybe TRBD1 (6 bases). The origin of this receptor is a human donor who donated a stem cell graft to a child with combined immunodeficiency. The CDR3 here is CASSGDRGSEAFF. The CDR3 coding sequence is TGTGCCAGCAGTGGAGATAGGGGGTCGGAAGCTTTCTTT.